Ten or more counts support the clone carrying this T cell receptor (beta chain). Its cognate antigen is unknown. This sample stems from a study of T-cell memory formation after mild COVID-19. Study as a whole: TCR clusters mostly belonged to single donors. General study findings and limits: Clonal second-wave expansions that peaked on day 37 had unconfirmed SARS-CoV-2 specificity.

From 5'RACE with constant-segment primers came TCR alpha and TCR beta cDNA libraries that carried sample barcodes and UMIs. Using its own MiXCR run on the 5' RACE reads, TCRdb lists one record per CDR3 protein. The table shows under 550,000 distinct CDR3 sequences, with about 20% occurring only once. The TCR was taken from an adult woman who had mild COVID-19 (a few samples of this study predate the infection). Cell type and time point are not known. The sample was PBMCs or a T cell subset sorted from them (not recorded which).

CDR3 sequence reads: CASSPGPQRTDTQYF. CDR3 DNA sequence: TGTGCCAGCAGCCCCGGCCCCCAGAGGACAGATACGCAGTATTTT. This rearrangement joins TRBV7-3 to TRBJ2-3; D is uncertain. CDR1 SGHTA and CDR2 FQGTGA come from the germline V gene. V dropped 5 bases and J dropped 3 bases, with 15 bases sitting between them. This CDR3 has 15 amino acids.